The entry below gives a single TCR beta chain sequence along with its context. Its antigen is undetermined. The record originates from a study of shared clonotypes between healthy human individuals. Splitting of CD4+ cells produced CD45RA+ naive and CD45RA-negative memory subsets. Germline assignment: CDR1 LNHNV and CDR2 YYDKDF (reference sequence). Trimming took off 5 bases at V and 4 bases at J, with 11 bases between the two ends. The CDR3 sequence is 14 residues long. Once extracted for a subset, genomic DNA was divided evenly among several immunoSEQ plates. Assay used: immunoSEQ multiplex PCR; TCRdb lists only in-frame clones, some missing. Among roughly 2.5 million clones listed, 85% to 95% were seen once. Whole-study findings and limits: Clonotype sharing among donors was thought likely to change with sequencing depth.

The TCR sequence derives from a man younger than 35 in good health. This rearrangement joins TRBV15 to TRBJ2-2; D may correspond to TRBD1 or TRBD2 (5 bases each). The source material was naive CD4+ T cells sorted from blood. Indicated subset: CD45RA+ positively selected. The CDR3 region has the DNA TGTGCCACCAGCGCTGGGGGTAGCACCGGGGAGCTGTTTTTT. It translates to CATSAGGSTGELFF.